Listed here is a single T cell receptor beta chain. The CDR3 contains 15 residues. Trimming took off 6 bases at V and 5 bases at J, with 17 bases between the two ends. MiXCR was run by TCRdb on the 5' RACE reads, yielding one entry per CDR3 protein. This sample carries around 300,000 distinct CDR3 sequences, around 20% of them seen once, and the ten largest clones take roughly 3.6%. The data stem from a study of CD8 T cells in ankylosing spondylitis. This TCR was sampled from a female donor with ankylosing spondylitis or in good health (not recorded which). The sequencing sample was made of blood, either unsorted or a sorted T cell fraction (not recorded which). This sequence joins TRBV12-3 or TRBV12-4 and TRBJ2-1; D is possibly TRBD2 (7 bases). The CDR3 DNA reads as TGTGCCAGCAGCAGGGGAGGGAAGGACGACAATGAGCAGTTCTTC. This translates into CASSRGGKDDNEQFF.